This T cell receptor (beta chain) was captured in a study of cytomegalovirus exposure and HLA in healthy donors. Study outcomes and limitations: Reports described diagnosis of cytomegalovirus status by the classifier as highly specific and sensitive. TCR sequences were mostly rare, though some public TCRs occurred in many donors.

Details on this clone: Its specificity is unknown.

Produced via immunoSEQ multiplex PCR; TCRdb's table is partial and in-frame only. Of 90,000 or so clones in the sample, 95% to 98% were seen once. This clonotype was sampled from a man aged 18 to 29 in good health and CMV-seronegative. Sequenced input: PBMCs.

The CDR3 DNA reads as TGCGCCAGCAGCCAAGAGCGAGCCACTGAAGCTTTCTTT. Translating it yields CASSQERATEAFF. This chain links TRBV4-3 with TRBJ1-1; no clear D. Germline V gene sequence: CDR1 LGHNA, CDR2 YSLEER. Trimming shortened V by 0 bases and J by 4 bases, and 6 bases separated the two germline ends. The CDR3 has 13 residues.